The present entry profiles one T cell receptor (beta chain) with its context. The antigen is not known. These data originate in a study of T cells in Graves' hyperthyroidism and ophthalmopathy. Findings and limits, study-wide: In the analysis, a 13 V-J model separated ophthalmopathy from stable hyperthyroidism. Among thyroid clonotypes expanded above 0.001, most also appeared in blood.

Individuals with ophthalmopathy presented a Clinical Activity Score of at least 3, a NOSPECS grade of at least 4 and a duration under 3 months. In making diagnoses, clinical symptoms, serum thyroxine and TRAb, thyroid ultrasound and orbital computed tomography were all used. Germline assignment: CDR1 SGHVS and CDR2 FNYEAQ. The CDR3 loop spans 14 amino acids. V lost 8 bases, J lost 4 bases, and 8 bases stayed unmatched. Amplification of TCR beta CDR3 regions was performed using RNA transcripts as template. RT-PCR in the first round (using the HTBI primer set) targeted the TCR CDR3. TCRdb fed the multiplex PCR reads into MiXCR, producing one record per CDR3 protein. The repertoire consists of around 600,000 distinct CDR3 sequences, with 13% to 15% occurring once and the leading ten covering over 6%.

This clonotype originated in a woman under 30 with Graves' ophthalmopathy. The rearrangement joins TRBV7-6 to TRBJ2-1; 7 bases fit TRBD2. Sequenced sample: blood. CDR3 residues: CASGSAGSYNEQFF. In nucleotides, the CDR3 is TGTGCCAGCGGGTCAGCGGGAAGTTACAATGAGCAGTTCTTC. Full variable domain (missing parts from reference TRBV7-6 and TRBJ2-1): GAGVSQSPRYKVTKRGQDVALRCDPISGHVSLYWYRQALGQGPEFLTYFNYEAQQDKSGLPNDRFSAERPEGSISTLTIQRTEQRDSAMYRCASGSAGSYNEQFFGPGTRLTVL.